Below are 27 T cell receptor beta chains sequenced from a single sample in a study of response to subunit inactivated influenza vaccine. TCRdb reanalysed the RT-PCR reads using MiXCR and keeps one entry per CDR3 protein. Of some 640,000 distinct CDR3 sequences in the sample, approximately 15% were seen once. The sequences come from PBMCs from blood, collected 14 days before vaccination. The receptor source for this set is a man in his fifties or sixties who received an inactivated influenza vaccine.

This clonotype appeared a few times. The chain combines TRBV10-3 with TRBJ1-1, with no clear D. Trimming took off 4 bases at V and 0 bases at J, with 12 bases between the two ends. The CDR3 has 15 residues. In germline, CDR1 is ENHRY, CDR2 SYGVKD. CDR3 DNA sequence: TGTGCCATCAGTGGCGGTAATGTACTGAACACTGAAGCTTTCTTT. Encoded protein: CAISGGNVLNTEAFF.

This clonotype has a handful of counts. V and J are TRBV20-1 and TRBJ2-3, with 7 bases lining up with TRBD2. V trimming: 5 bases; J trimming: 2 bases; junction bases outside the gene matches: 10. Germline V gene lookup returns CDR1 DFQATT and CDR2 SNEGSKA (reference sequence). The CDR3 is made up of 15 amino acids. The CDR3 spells CSAPPGREHTDTQYF. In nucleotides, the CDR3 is TGCAGTGCTCCGCCGGGGCGGGAGCACACAGATACGCAGTATTTT.

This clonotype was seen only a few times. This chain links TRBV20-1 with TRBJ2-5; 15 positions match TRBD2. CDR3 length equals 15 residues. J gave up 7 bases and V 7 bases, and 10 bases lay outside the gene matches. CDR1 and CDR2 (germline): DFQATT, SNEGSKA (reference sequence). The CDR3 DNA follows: TGCAGTGGACCGGGACTAGCGGGAGGTGGTGGGACCCAGTACTTC. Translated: CSGPGLAGGGGTQYF.

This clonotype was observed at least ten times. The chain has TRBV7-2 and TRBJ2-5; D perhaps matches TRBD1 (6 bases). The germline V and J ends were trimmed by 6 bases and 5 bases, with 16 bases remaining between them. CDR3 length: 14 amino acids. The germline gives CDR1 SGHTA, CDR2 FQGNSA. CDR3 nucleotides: TGTGCCAGCAGTTCCTCTGGGGGCTTGGAGACCCAGTACTTC. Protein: CASSSSGGLETQYF.

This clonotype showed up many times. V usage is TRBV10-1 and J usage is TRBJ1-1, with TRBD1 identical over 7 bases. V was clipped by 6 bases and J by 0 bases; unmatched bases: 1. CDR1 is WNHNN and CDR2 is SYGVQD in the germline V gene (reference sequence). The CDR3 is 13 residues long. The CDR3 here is CASRRGLNTEAFF. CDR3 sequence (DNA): TGCGCCAGCAGGAGGGGGCTGAACACTGAAGCTTTCTTT.

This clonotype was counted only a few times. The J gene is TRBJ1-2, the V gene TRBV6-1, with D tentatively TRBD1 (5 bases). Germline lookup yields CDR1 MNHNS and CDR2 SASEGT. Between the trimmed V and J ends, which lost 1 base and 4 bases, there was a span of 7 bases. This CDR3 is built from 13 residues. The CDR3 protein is CASSEVTVYGYTF. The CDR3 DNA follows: TGTGCCAGCAGTGAAGTGACAGTCTATGGCTACACCTTC.

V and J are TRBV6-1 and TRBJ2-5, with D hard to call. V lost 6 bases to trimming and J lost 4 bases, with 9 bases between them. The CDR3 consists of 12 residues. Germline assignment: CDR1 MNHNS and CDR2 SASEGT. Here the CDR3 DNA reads TGTGCCAGCAGCACACTACTAGAGACCCAGTACTTC. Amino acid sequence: CASSTLLETQYF.

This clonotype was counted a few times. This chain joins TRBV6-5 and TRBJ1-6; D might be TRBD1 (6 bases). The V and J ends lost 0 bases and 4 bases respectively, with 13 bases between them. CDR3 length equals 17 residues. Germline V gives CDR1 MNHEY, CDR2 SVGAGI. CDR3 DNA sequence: TGTGCCAGCAGTTACTCGCTGGACAGCCGATATAATTCACCCCTCCACTTT. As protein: CASSYSLDSRYNSPLHF.

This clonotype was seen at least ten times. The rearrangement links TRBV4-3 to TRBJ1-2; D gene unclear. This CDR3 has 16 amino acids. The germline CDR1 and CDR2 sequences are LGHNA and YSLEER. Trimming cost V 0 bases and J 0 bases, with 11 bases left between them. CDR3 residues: CASSQETGKANYGYTF. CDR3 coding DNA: TGCGCCAGCAGCCAAGAAACCGGGAAAGCTAACTATGGCTACACCTTC.

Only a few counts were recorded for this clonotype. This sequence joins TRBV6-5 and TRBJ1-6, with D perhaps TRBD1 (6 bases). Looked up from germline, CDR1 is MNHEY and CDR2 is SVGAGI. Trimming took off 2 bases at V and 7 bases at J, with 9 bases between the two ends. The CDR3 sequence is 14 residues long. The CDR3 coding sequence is TGTGCCAGCAGTTACAGGGGGGGGAATTCACCCCTCCACTTT. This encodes CASSYRGGNSPLHF.

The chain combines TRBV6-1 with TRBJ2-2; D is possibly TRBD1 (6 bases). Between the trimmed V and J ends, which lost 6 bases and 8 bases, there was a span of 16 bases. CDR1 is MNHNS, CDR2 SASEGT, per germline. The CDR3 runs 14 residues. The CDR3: CASREPGTSGELFF. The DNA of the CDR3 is TGTGCCAGCAGGGAGCCGGGGACATCAGGGGAGCTGTTTTTT.

This CDR3 is CSARPGTSSSDTQYF. The CDR3 DNA reads TGCAGTGCTAGACCCGGGACTAGCAGTTCAGATACGCAGTATTTT. This chain connects TRBV20-1 to TRBJ2-3; the match to TRBD2 covers 9 bases. The CDR3 runs 15 residues. J lost 4 bases, V lost 2 bases, and 7 bases had no gene match. Germline values: CDR1 DFQATT, CDR2 SNEGSKA (reference sequence).

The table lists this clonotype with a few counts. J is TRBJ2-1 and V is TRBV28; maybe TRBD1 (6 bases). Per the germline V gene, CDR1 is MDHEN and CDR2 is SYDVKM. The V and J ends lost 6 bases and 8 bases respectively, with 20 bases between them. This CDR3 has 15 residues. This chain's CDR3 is CASSQHGGGIDEQFF. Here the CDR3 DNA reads TGTGCCAGCAGCCAACATGGGGGCGGAATCGATGAGCAGTTCTTC.

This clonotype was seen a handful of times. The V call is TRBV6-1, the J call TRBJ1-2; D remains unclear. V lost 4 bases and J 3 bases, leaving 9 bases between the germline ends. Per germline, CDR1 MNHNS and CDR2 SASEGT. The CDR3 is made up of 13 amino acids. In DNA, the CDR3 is TGTGCCAGCAGTGGGGCCCTGGACTATGGCTACACCTTC. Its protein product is CASSGALDYGYTF.

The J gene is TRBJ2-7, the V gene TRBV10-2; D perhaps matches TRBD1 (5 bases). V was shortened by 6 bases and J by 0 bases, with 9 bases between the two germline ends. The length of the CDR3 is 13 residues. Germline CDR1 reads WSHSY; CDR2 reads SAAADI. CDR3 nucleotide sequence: TGCGCCAGCAGCCAACAGGCCTCCTACGAGCAGTACTTC. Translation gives CASSQQASYEQYF.

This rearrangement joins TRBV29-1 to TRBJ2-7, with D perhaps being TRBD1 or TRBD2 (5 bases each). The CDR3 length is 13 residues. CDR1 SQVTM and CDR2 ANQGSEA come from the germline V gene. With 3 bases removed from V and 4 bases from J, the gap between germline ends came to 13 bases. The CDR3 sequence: CSVDGQGEYEQYF. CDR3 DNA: TGCAGCGTTGATGGGCAGGGAGAATACGAGCAGTACTTC.

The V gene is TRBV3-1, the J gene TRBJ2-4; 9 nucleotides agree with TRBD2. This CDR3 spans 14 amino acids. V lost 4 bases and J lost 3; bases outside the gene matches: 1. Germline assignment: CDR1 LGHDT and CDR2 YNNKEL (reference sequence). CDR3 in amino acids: CASSLSGGKNIQYF. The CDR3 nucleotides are TGTGCCAGCAGCCTTAGCGGGGGCAAAAACATTCAGTACTTC.

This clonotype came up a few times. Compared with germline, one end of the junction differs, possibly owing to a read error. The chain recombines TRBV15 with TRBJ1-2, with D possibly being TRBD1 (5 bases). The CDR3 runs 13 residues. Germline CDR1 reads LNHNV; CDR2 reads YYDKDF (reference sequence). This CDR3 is CATSSPQRGRPFF. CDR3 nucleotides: TGTGCCACCAGCAGTCCCCAAAGGGGCAGGCCTTTCTTC.

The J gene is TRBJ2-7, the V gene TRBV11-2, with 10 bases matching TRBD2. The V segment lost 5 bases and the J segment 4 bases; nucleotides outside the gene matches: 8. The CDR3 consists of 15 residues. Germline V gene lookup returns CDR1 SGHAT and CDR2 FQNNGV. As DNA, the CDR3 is TGTGCCAGCAGCAGAGGGCAGGGACTAGCGTACGAGCAGTACTTC. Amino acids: CASSRGQGLAYEQYF.

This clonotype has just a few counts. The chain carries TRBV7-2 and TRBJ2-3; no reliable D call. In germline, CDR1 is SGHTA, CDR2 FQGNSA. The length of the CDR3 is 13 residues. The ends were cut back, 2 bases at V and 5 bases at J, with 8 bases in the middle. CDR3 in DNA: TGTGCCAGCAGCTTATATGGTGTAGATACGCAGTATTTT. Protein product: CASSLYGVDTQYF.

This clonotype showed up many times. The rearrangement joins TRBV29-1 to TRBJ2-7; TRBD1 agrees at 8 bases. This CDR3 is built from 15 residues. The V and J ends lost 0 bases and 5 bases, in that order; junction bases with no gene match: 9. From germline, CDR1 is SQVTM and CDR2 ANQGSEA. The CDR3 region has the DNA TGCAGCGTTGAAGAGCCCAGACAGGGGTACGACGAGCAGTACTTC. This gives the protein CSVEEPRQGYDEQYF.

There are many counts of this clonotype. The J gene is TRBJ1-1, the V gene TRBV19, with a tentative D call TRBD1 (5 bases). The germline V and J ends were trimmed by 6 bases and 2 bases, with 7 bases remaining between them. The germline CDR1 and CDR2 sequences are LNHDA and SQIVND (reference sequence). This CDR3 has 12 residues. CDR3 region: CASSGANTEAFF. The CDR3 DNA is TGTGCCAGTAGCGGGGCTAACACTGAAGCTTTCTTT.

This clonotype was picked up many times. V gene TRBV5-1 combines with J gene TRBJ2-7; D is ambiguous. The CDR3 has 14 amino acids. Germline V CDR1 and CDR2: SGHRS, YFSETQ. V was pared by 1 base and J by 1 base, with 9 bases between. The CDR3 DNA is TGCGCCAGCAGCTTGTATGTGAATTCCTACGAGCAGTACTTC. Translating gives CASSLYVNSYEQYF.

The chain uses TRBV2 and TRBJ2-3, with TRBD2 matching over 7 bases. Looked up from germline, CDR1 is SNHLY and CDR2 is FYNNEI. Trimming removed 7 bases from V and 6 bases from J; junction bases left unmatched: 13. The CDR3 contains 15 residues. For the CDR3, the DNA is TGTGCCAGCATGGGTCTTTTAGAGCGGGGCGATACGCAGTATTTT. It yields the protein CASMGLLERGDTQYF.

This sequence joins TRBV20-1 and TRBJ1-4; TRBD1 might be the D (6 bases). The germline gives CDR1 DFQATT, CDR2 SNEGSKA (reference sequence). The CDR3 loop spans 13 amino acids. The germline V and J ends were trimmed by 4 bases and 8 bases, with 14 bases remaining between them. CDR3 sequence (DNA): TGCAGTGCTAAAAGGGGGATCGAGGAAAAACTGTTTTTT. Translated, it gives CSAKRGIEEKLFF.

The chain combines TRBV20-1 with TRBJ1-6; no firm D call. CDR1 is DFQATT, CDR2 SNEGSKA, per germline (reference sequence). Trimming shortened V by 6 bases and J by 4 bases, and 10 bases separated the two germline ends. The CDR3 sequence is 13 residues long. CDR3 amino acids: CSAIDQYNSPLHF. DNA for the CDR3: TGCAGTGCAATCGATCAATATAATTCACCCCTCCACTTT.

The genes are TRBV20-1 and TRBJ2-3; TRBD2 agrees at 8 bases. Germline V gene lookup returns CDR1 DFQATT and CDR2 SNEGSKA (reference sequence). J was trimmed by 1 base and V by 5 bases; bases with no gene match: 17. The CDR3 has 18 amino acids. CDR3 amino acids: CSAGNPHLGAGGTDTQYF. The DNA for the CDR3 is TGCAGTGCTGGCAATCCGCACCTGGGAGCGGGGGGCACAGATACGCAGTATTTT.